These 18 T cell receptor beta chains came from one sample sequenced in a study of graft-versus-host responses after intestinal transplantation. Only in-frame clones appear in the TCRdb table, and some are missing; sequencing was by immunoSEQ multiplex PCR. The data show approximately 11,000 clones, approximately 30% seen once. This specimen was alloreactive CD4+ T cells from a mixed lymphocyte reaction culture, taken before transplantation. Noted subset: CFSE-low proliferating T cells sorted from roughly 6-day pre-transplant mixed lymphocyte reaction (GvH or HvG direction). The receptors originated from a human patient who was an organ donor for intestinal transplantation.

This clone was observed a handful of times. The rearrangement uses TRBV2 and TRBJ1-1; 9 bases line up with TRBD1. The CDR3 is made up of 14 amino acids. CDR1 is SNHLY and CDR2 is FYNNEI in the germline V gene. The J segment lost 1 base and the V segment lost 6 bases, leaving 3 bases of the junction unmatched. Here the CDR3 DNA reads TGTGCCAGCAGGGGGACAGGGCAGAACACTGAAGCTTTCTTT. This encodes CASRGTGQNTEAFF.

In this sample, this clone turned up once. CDR3 region: CASSQRWGDTEAFF. DNA of the CDR3: TGTGCCAGCAGCCAACGCTGGGGGGACACTGAAGCTTTCTTT. The J gene is TRBJ1-1, the V gene TRBV5-5; the D gene is possibly TRBD1 (5 bases). The CDR3 is made up of 14 amino acids. Germline V gives CDR1 SGHKS, CDR2 YYEKEE (reference sequence). The V and J ends lost 4 bases and 3 bases respectively, with 13 bases between them.

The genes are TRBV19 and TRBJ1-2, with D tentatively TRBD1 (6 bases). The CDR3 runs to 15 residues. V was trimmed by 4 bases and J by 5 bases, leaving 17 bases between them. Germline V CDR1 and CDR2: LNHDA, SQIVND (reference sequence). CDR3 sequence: CASSKGRGSGYGYTF. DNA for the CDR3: TGTGCCAGTAGTAAGGGGAGGGGGAGTGGTTATGGCTACACCTTC.

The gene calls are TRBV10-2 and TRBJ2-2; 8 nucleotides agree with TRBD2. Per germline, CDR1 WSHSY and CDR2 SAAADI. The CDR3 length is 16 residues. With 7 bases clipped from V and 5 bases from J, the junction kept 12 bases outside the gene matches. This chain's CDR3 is CASTNLRGAHTGELFF. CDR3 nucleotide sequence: TGCGCCAGCACCAATCTGCGGGGGGCCCATACCGGGGAGCTGTTTTTT.

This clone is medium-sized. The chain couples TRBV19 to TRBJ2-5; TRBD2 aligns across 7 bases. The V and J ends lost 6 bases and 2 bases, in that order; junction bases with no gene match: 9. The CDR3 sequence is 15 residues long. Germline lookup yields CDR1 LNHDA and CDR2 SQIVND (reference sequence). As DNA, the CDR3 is TGTGCCAGTAGAAGCGGGGCTAGCGGACAAGAGACCCAGTACTTC. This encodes CASRSGASGQETQYF.

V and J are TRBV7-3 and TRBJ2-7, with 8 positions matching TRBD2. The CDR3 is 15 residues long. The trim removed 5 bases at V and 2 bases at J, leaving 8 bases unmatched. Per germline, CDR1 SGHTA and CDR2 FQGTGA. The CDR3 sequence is CASSAGGAQAYEQYF. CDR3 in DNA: TGTGCCAGCAGCGCCGGGGGGGCCCAGGCCTACGAGCAGTACTTC. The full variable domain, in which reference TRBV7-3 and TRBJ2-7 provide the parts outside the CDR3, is GAGVSQTPSNKVTEKGKYVELRCDPISGHTALYWYRQSLGQGPEFLIYFQGTGAADDSGLPNDRFFAVRPEGSVSTLKIQRTERGDSAVYLCASSAGGAQAYEQYFGPGTRLTVT.

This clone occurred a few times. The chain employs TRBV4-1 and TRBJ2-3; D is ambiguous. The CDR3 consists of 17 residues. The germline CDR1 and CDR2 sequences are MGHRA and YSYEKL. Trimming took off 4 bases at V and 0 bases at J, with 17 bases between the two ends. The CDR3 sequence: CASSLNVIVPSTDTQYF. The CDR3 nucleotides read TGCGCCAGCAGCCTCAATGTTATAGTCCCTAGCACAGATACGCAGTATTTT.

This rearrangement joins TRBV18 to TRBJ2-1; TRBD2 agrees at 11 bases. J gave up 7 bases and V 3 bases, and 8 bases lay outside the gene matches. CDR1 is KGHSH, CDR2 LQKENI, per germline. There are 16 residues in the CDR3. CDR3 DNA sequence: TGTGCCAGCTCACCTTCCCCGGCTAGCGGGGGGAATGAGCAGTTCTTC. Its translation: CASSPSPASGGNEQFF.

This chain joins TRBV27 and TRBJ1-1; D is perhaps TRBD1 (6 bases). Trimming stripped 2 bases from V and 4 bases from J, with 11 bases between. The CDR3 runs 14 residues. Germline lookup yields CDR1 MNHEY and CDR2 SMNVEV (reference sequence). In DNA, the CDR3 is TGTGCCAGCAGTTTAACAGGGAGACTCACTGAAGCTTTCTTT. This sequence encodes CASSLTGRLTEAFF.

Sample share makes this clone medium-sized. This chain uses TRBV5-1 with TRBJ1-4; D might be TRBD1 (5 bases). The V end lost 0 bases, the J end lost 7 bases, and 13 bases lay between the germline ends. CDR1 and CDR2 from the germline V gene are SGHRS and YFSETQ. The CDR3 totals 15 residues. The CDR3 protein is CASSLVQGGGEKLFF. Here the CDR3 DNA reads TGCGCCAGCAGCTTGGTGCAGGGAGGTGGTGAAAAACTGTTTTTT.

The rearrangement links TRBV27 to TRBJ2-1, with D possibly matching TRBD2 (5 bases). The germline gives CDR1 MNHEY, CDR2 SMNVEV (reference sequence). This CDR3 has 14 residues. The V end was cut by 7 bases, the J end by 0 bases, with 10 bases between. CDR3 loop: CASKRISSYNEQFF. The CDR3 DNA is TGTGCCAGCAAGCGGATCAGCTCCTACAATGAGCAGTTCTTC.

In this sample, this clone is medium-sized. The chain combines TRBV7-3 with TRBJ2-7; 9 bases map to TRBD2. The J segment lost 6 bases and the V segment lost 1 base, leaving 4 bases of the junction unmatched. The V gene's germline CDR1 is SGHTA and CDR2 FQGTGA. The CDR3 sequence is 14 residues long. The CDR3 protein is CASSLSGGALEQYF. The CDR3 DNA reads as TGTGCCAGCAGCTTAAGCGGGGGGGCGCTCGAGCAGTACTTC.

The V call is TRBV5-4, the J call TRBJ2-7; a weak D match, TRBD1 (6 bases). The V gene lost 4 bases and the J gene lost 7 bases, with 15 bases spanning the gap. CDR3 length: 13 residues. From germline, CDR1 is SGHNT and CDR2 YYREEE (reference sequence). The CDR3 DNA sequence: TGTGCCAGCAGCCCAAAAGGGGGAGAGGAGCAGTACTTC. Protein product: CASSPKGGEEQYF.

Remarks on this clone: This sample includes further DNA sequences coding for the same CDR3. The CDR3 DNA follows: TGTGCCAGCAGTTTGGCCGGGGCCAAAAACATTCAGTACTTC. Protein: CASSLAGAKNIQYF. The V and J genes are TRBV28 and TRBJ2-4, with unresolved D. Germline lookup yields CDR1 MDHEN and CDR2 SYDVKM. The ends were cut back, 3 bases at V and 1 base at J, with 7 bases in the middle. The CDR3 has 14 residues.

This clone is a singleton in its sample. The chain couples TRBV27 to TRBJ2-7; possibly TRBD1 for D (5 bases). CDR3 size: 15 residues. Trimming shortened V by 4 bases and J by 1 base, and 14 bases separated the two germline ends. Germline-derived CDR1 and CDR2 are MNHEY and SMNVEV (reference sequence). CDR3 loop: CASSSQGRGSYEQYF. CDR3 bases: TGTGCCAGCAGTTCCCAGGGAAGGGGATCCTACGAGCAGTACTTC.

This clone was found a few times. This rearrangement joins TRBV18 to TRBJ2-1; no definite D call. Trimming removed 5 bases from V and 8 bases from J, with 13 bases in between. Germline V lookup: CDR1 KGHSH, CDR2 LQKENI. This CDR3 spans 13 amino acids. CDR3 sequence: CASSRSNGDEQFF. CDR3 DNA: TGTGCCAGCTCAAGGAGTAACGGTGATGAGCAGTTCTTC.

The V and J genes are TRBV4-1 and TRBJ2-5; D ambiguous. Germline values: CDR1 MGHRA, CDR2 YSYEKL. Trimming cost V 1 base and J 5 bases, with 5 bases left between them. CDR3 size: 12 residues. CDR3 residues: CASSQVRETQYF. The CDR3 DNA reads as TGCGCCAGCAGCCAAGTTCGGGAGACCCAGTACTTC.

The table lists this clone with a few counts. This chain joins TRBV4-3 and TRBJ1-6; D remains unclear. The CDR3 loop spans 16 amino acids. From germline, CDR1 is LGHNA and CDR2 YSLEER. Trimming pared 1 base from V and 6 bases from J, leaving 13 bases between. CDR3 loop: CASSQGPRGPNSPLHF. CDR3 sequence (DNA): TGCGCCAGCAGCCAAGGACCCAGAGGGCCTAATTCACCCCTCCACTTT.